This TCR beta chain was recovered during a study of blood T cell repertoires in COVID-19. Study details: Some COVID-19 samples were acute and others convalescent; all came from the United States, Italy and Spain. Nucleic acid was either cDNA or gDNA, and it came from T cells, B-cell-depleted T cells, or PBMCs.

Germline loops: CDR1 LNHDA, CDR2 SQIVND (reference sequence). The ends were cut back, 0 bases at V and 0 bases at J, with 9 bases in the middle. The CDR3 extends over 16 amino acids. Cohort assignment relied on participant-reported clinical history. Source study methods: Scientists estimated how many nucleated cells there were by amplifying reference gene primers. The assay was immunoSEQ multiplex PCR, and TCRdb's table has in-frame clones only and misses some. From that table come the V and J calls and clone size; the DNA was used to work out D and trimming. Of about 400,000 clones listed, 70% to 90% are singletons.

The rearrangement joins TRBV19 to TRBJ2-1; D gene unclear. The sequence derives from a woman between 18 and 29 years old with acute COVID-19. Sequenced input: PBMCs or T cells enriched from blood (not recorded which). CDR3 loop: CASSIDRVFSYNEQFF. DNA of the CDR3: TGTGCCAGTAGTATAGATCGTGTGTTCTCCTACAATGAGCAGTTCTTC.